The clone carrying this T cell receptor beta chain has a single count. These data originate in a study of blood T cell repertoires in COVID-19. Looking at the study overall: T cells, B-cell-depleted T cells, or PBMCs provided the cDNA or gDNA that served as material.

Authors' data handling: Amplification of reference gene primers provided the estimated nucleated cell counts. Here immunoSEQ multiplex PCR was the method, and the copy in TCRdb shows in-frame clones only, minus some. That table supplies the V and J calls and clone size; D and trimming were determined from the DNA. The repertoire has under 40,000 clones, 85% of them found once; the top ten carry approximately 14%. The CDR3 is made up of 14 amino acids. V was clipped by 6 bases and J by 6 bases; unmatched bases: 5. Germline values: CDR1 SEHNR, CDR2 FQNEAQ (reference sequence). The sample consisted of peripheral blood. This TCR was sampled from a human donor with acute or convalescent COVID-19. The donor label of this sample is uncertain. The V gene is TRBV7-9, the J gene TRBJ2-1; 10 nucleotides agree with TRBD2. For the CDR3, the DNA is TGTGCCAGCAGAATTAGCGGGGGGCGCAATGAGCAGTTCTTC. This encodes CASRISGGRNEQFF.